The 19 T cell receptor beta chains in this list originate from one sample, sequenced in a study of cytomegalovirus exposure and HLA in healthy donors. The PCR had 60 Vbeta and 13 Jbeta primers. Some clones are missing from TCRdb's copy, which holds only in-frame ones; the method was immunoSEQ multiplex PCR. Of roughly 130,000 clones in the sample, 80% are singletons; the top ten hold more than 3%. The sequenced sample consisted of PBMCs. These receptors were collected from a male donor in good health and CMV-seronegative.

The chain joins TRBV2 to TRBJ2-1; no definite D call. This CDR3 has 12 residues. The germline V and J ends were trimmed by 7 bases and 9 bases, with 13 bases remaining between them. Germline-derived CDR1 and CDR2 are SNHLY and FYNNEI. DNA of the CDR3: TGTGCCAGCACAAGATCTAGGTCTGAGCAGTTCTTC. It yields the protein CASTRSRSEQFF.

This chain links TRBV6-1 with TRBJ1-1; D remains ambiguous. Germline CDR1 is MNHNS and CDR2 is SASEGT. Trimming pared 11 bases from V and 1 base from J, leaving 17 bases between. The CDR3 extends over 14 amino acids. The CDR3 loop is CAGARGQSNTEAFF. The CDR3 region has the DNA TGTGCCGGAGCCCGAGGCCAGTCGAACACTGAAGCTTTCTTT.

The chain links TRBV7-9 to TRBJ1-1, with 7 bases fitting TRBD1. The germline gives CDR1 SEHNR, CDR2 FQNEAQ (reference sequence). Germline trimming cut 5 bases from V and 6 bases from J; bases unmatched to any gene: 3. The CDR3 loop spans 12 amino acids. The CDR3 DNA sequence: TGTGCCAGCAGCCCACAGGGGTCTGAAGCTTTCTTT. It translates to CASSPQGSEAFF. Full variable domain (rest looked up from reference TRBV7-9 and TRBJ1-1): DTGVSQNPRHKITKRGQNVTFRCDPISEHNRLYWYRQTLGQGPEFLTYFQNEAQLEKSRLLSDRFSAERPKGSFSTLEIQRTEQGDSAMYLCASSPQGSEAFFGQGTRLTVV.

The rearrangement joins TRBV4-1 to TRBJ1-2; TRBD1 aligns across 7 bases. The CDR3 is 12 residues long. The V and J ends lost 6 bases and 6 bases, in that order; junction bases with no gene match: 4. Germline values: CDR1 MGHRA, CDR2 YSYEKL. This CDR3 reads CASRNRGHGYTF. The CDR3 bases are TGCGCCAGCAGAAACAGGGGTCATGGCTACACCTTC.

V gene TRBV27 combines with J gene TRBJ1-4; the D gene is possibly TRBD1 (6 bases). From germline, CDR1 is MNHEY and CDR2 SMNVEV (reference sequence). This CDR3 contains 15 residues. The V and J ends lost 5 bases and 6 bases respectively, with 16 bases between them. CDR3 protein: CASSHLRTVHEKLFF. CDR3 sequence (DNA): TGTGCCAGCAGTCACTTAAGGACAGTTCATGAAAAACTGTTTTTT.

This clone has a handful of counts. The chain has TRBV27 and TRBJ1-1, with 8 bases matching TRBD1. The CDR3 is 13 residues long. CDR1 is MNHEY and CDR2 is SMNVEV in the germline V gene (reference sequence). The ends lost 6 bases at V and 5 bases at J; junction bases unmatched: 5. In nucleotides, the CDR3 is TGTGCCAGCAGCCAGGGGGCTTTTACTGAAGCTTTCTTT. As protein: CASSQGAFTEAFF.

The chain couples TRBV7-8 to TRBJ2-7; 8 bases are a match to TRBD1. The CDR3 is made up of 15 amino acids. J was trimmed by 6 bases and V by 5 bases; bases with no gene match: 12. Looked up from germline, CDR1 is SGHVS and CDR2 is FQNEAQ. In DNA, the CDR3 is TGTGCCAGCAGCGACGGGACAGGCCTTCAAGTCGAGCAGTACTTC. Translated: CASSDGTGLQVEQYF. Variable domain in full (rest from reference TRBV7-8 and TRBJ2-7): GAGVSQSPRYKVAKRGQDVALRCDPISGHVSLFWYQQALGQGPEFLTYFQNEAQLDKSGLPSDRFFAERPEGSVSTLKIQRTQQEDSAVYLCASSDGTGLQVEQYFGPGTRLTVT.

The sample holds a few counts of this clone. The chain employs TRBV25-1 and TRBJ1-1; D not resolved. The V gene's germline CDR1 is MGHDK and CDR2 SYGVNS. The CDR3 loop spans 13 amino acids. V was cut by 4 bases and J by 4 bases, with 10 bases left in between. CDR3 bases: TGTGCCAGCAGTGGGAGATGGGTCACTGAAGCTTTCTTT. Protein sequence: CASSGRWVTEAFF.

The genes are TRBV19 and TRBJ2-1, with 10 positions matching TRBD2. The CDR3 runs 16 residues. Germline V gives CDR1 LNHDA, CDR2 SQIVND (reference sequence). Germline trimming cut 7 bases from V and 8 bases from J; bases unmatched to any gene: 14. The chain's CDR3 is CASTEGLAGALDEQFF. CDR3 nucleotide sequence: TGTGCCAGTACCGAGGGTCTAGCGGGAGCGTTGGATGAGCAGTTCTTC.

The V gene is TRBV5-4, the J gene TRBJ1-2; the match to TRBD1 covers 9 bases. CDR3 length equals 15 residues. Germline CDR1 SGHNT, CDR2 YYREEE (reference sequence). J was trimmed by 7 bases and V by 2 bases; bases with no gene match: 9. DNA of the CDR3: TGTGCCAGCAGCTTCGCCGGGACAGGGAGGATTGGCTACACCTTC. It is translated as CASSFAGTGRIGYTF.

The V and J genes are TRBV10-3 and TRBJ2-7; weak D call: TRBD1 (6 bases). Per germline, CDR1 ENHRY and CDR2 SYGVKD. The CDR3 has 14 amino acids. V was clipped by 5 bases and J by 5 bases, with 16 bases between them. The chain's CDR3 is CAISIQGQNDEQYF. DNA of the CDR3: TGTGCCATCAGTATCCAAGGACAGAATGACGAGCAGTACTTC.

This clone has just a few counts. V and J are TRBV2 and TRBJ1-5; D possibly corresponds to TRBD1 (5 bases). This CDR3 has 14 residues. Germline V gene lookup returns CDR1 SNHLY and CDR2 FYNNEI. V lost 5 bases, J lost 4 bases, and 12 bases lay in between. In nucleotides, the CDR3 is TGTGCCAGCAGTTTCGCGGGACGGAATCAGCCCCAGCATTTT. Amino acid sequence: CASSFAGRNQPQHF.

The genes are TRBV5-1 and TRBJ2-7; no clear D. CDR1 and CDR2 (germline): SGHRS, YFSETQ. Trimming left V 2 bases short and J 1 base short, with 7 bases between. This CDR3 is 13 amino acids long. In DNA, the CDR3 is TGCGCCAGCAGCTTCCAGGTATCCTACGAGCAGTACTTC. Protein product: CASSFQVSYEQYF.

V usage is TRBV5-1 and J usage is TRBJ2-5, with TRBD1 matching 9 bases. TRBJ2-7 explains the end of the DNA better; the J call may be wrong. The CDR3 contains 16 residues. Germline CDR1 SGHRS, CDR2 YFSETQ. The CDR3 nucleotides read TGCGCCAGCAGCTTGGCGGGACAGGGACACAGGGGCGAGCAGTACTTC. Amino acid sequence: CASSLAGQGHRGEQYF.

This chain uses TRBV7-7 with TRBJ1-1; 8 bases align to TRBD1. The CDR3 consists of 13 residues. J lost 8 bases, V lost 5 bases, and 7 bases had no gene match. Per germline, CDR1 SSHAT and CDR2 FNYEAQ (reference sequence). The CDR3 sequence: CASSLGQGAEAFF. CDR3 bases: TGTGCCAGCAGCCTAGGACAGGGTGCCGAAGCTTTCTTT.

There are a few counts of this clone. The genes are TRBV5-1 and TRBJ1-5; D gene unclear. The CDR3 loop spans 15 amino acids. The V end lost 1 base, the J end lost 4 bases, and 12 bases lay between the germline ends. Germline V gene sequence: CDR1 SGHRS, CDR2 YFSETQ. CDR3 protein: CASSLLGRWNQPQHF. DNA of the CDR3: TGCGCCAGCAGCTTGTTGGGCCGGTGGAATCAGCCCCAGCATTTT.

The chain combines TRBV27 with TRBJ2-1; D may be TRBD2 (7 bases). The CDR3 length is 15 residues. Trimming shortened V by 3 bases and J by 7 bases, and 16 bases separated the two germline ends. Germline CDR1 is MNHEY and CDR2 is SMNVEV (reference sequence). CDR3 region: CASSFVGGGENEQFF. The CDR3 bases are TGTGCCAGCAGTTTCGTTGGCGGGGGCGAGAATGAGCAGTTCTTC.

This clone was counted a few times. This sequence joins TRBV19 and TRBJ2-1; no definite D call. The CDR3 is made up of 13 amino acids. V dropped 8 bases and J dropped 0 bases, with 8 bases sitting between them. In germline, CDR1 is LNHDA, CDR2 SQIVND (reference sequence). Here the CDR3 reads CASRRSSYNEQFF. CDR3 DNA sequence: TGTGCCAGTCGAAGGAGCTCCTACAATGAGCAGTTCTTC.

The J gene is TRBJ1-1, the V gene TRBV7-6; 8 positions match TRBD1. This CDR3 contains 16 residues. From germline, CDR1 is SGHVS and CDR2 FNYEAQ. The V gene end was trimmed by 3 bases and the J gene end by 6 bases; junction bases not matched to a gene: 12. The CDR3 region is CASSLGRTGWSSEAFF. In DNA form, the CDR3 reads TGTGCCAGCAGCTTGGGGAGGACAGGGTGGTCCTCTGAAGCTTTCTTT.